The sequence of this TCR beta chain was determined in a study of a mutant IDH1 vaccine in newly diagnosed glioma. Regarding this clone: No antigen is known for it.

This table comes from immunoSEQ multiplex PCR, and its TCRdb copy is limited to in-frame clones, with some not included. The sample has over 30,000 clones; 75% to 95% are singletons. The time point was: week 47, end of study. Doses comprised 300 ug of mutant IDH1 20-mer peptide each, plus topical imiquimod. This CDR3 is built from 16 residues. Trimming took 0 bases from V and 2 from J, leaving 13 bases between them. CDR1 and CDR2 from the germline V gene are SGHRS and YFSETQ. The TCR was taken from a woman in her thirties or forties with glioma. The specimen was PBMCs, collected from a glioma patient whose treatment included an IDH1 peptide vaccine. The V call is TRBV5-1, the J call TRBJ2-3, with D possibly being TRBD1 (6 bases). CDR3 DNA sequence: TGCGCCAGCAGCTTGGCGGTTGGGGGCCTCACAGATACGCAGTATTTT. The encoded protein is CASSLAVGGLTDTQYF. Full variable domain (outside the CDR3, taken from reference TRBV5-1 and TRBJ2-3): KAGVTQTPRYLIKTRGQQVTLSCSPISGHRSVSWYQQTPGQGLQFLFEYFSETQRNKGNFPGRFSGRQFSNSRSEMNVSTLELGDSALYLCASSLAVGGLTDTQYFGPGTRLTVL.